This T cell receptor beta chain emerged from a study of vaccination and CD4 T cells after COVID-19. Sequencing of cultured CD4+ T cell DNA used the Oncomine TCR Beta short-read assay. MiXCR, applied by TCRdb to the PCR reads, yields one record per CDR3 protein. The sample includes roughly 28,000 distinct CDR3 sequences, around 60% seen only once; the top ten take about 15%. Indicated treatment: approximately nine-day PBMC culture with coronavirus spike peptide pools or control peptides (ViraFEST assay). The ViraFEST method relied on peptide pools to expand antigen-specific T cells, followed by TCR sequencing. Worth noting for this clonotype: Its antigen remains unidentified.

V was pared by 8 bases and J by 1 base, with 6 bases of the junction left unmatched. The CDR3 runs to 15 residues. Germline V gene sequence: CDR1 SNHLY, CDR2 FYNNEI. This sample comprised CD4+ T cells from blood, cultured in vitro, obtained after SARS-CoV-2 vaccination. The chain uses TRBV2 and TRBJ1-5, with TRBD1 identical over 9 bases. The receptor's source is a human donor who received a COVID-19 vaccine. CDR3 residues: CASRPDRGSNQPQHF. The DNA for the CDR3 is TGTGCCAGCCGCCCGGACAGGGGAAGCAATCAGCCCCAGCATTTT.